These 26 T cell receptor beta chains came from one sample sequenced in a study of blood T cell repertoires in COVID-19. Libraries were prepared by immunoSEQ multiplex PCR; TCRdb keeps only in-frame clonotypes and omits some of them. The sample has roughly 200,000 clones, 75% to 90% seen once. The specimen sequenced was PBMCs or T cells enriched from blood (not recorded which). The receptors were sampled from a woman under 40 who had been exposed to COVID-19.

The gene calls are TRBV30 and TRBJ1-2, with 8 bases lining up with TRBD1. Germline CDR1 reads GTSNPN; CDR2 reads SVGIG (reference sequence). There are 14 residues in the CDR3. Germline trimming cut 1 base from V and 7 bases from J; bases unmatched to any gene: 8. CDR3: CAWSAGTGQGGYTF. The DNA of the CDR3 is TGTGCCTGGAGTGCCGGGACAGGACAAGGTGGCTACACCTTC.

The chain combines TRBV11-3 with TRBJ1-1; 7 bases are a match to TRBD1. Germline trimming cut 1 base from V and 0 bases from J; bases unmatched to any gene: 11. Germline CDR1 SGHNT, CDR2 YENEEA. The CDR3 runs to 18 residues. The DNA for the CDR3 is TGTGCCAGCAGCTTAGGGGCAGGGGGGACACTACTGAACACTGAAGCTTTCTTT. This gives the protein CASSLGAGGTLLNTEAFF. The entire variable domain, with the rest obtained from reference TRBV11-3 and TRBJ1-1, is as follows: EAGVVQSPRYKIIEKKQPVAFWCNPISGHNTLYWYLQNLGQGPELLIRYENEEAVDDSQLPKDRFSAERLKGVDSTLKIQPAELGDSAVYLCASSLGAGGTLLNTEAFFGQGTRLTVV.

The gene calls are TRBV5-1 and TRBJ1-1, with 11 bases identical to TRBD1. There are 16 residues in the CDR3. Germline V gene data show CDR1 as SGHRS and CDR2 as YFSETQ. V trimming: 4 bases; J trimming: 3 bases; junction bases outside the gene matches: 8. CDR3 sequence (DNA): TGCGCCAGCAGCGAACAAGGACAGGGGGCGGACACTGAAGCTTTCTTT. Amino acid sequence: CASSEQGQGADTEAFF.

The chain recombines TRBV7-9 with TRBJ1-6, with a possible D match to TRBD1 (5 bases). The CDR3 consists of 14 residues. Germline V gives CDR1 SEHNR, CDR2 FQNEAQ (reference sequence). V was clipped by 6 bases and J by 5 bases, with 11 bases between them. CDR3 residues: CASRPQGDNSPLHF. CDR3 bases: TGTGCCAGCAGGCCCCAGGGCGATAATTCACCCCTCCACTTT.

The gene calls are TRBV5-1 and TRBJ2-6; 10 nucleotides align to TRBD1. Germline assignment: CDR1 SGHRS and CDR2 YFSETQ. The junction had 10 bases not matched to a gene; V was cut back by 4 bases and J by 3 bases. This CDR3 region has 18 residues. The CDR3 region has the DNA TGCGCCAGCAGCGGTTTTGACAGGGGGCAGAATGGGGCCAACGTCCTGACTTTC. It is translated as CASSGFDRGQNGANVLTF.

This sequence joins TRBV5-1 and TRBJ1-1; 8 nucleotides align to TRBD1. Germline assignment: CDR1 SGHRS and CDR2 YFSETQ. The length of the CDR3 is 15 residues. Trimming at V came to 2 bases and at J to 1 base, leaving 4 bases not matched to a gene. The CDR3 nucleotides are TGCGCCAGCAGCTTAACCGGGACAGGGAACACTGAAGCTTTCTTT. It specifies CASSLTGTGNTEAFF.

This chain links TRBV18 with TRBJ2-1; 9 bases are shared with TRBD2. V trimming: 5 bases; J trimming: 3 bases; junction bases outside the gene matches: 8. Per the germline V gene, CDR1 is KGHSH and CDR2 is LQKENI. The CDR3 is 16 residues long. CDR3 sequence: CASSFLSRGGYNEQFF. The DNA of the CDR3 is TGTGCCAGCTCATTTCTCTCGCGGGGGGGCTACAATGAGCAGTTCTTC. Full variable domain (rest looked up from reference TRBV18 and TRBJ2-1): NAGVMQNPRHLVRRRGQEARLRCSPMKGHSHVYWYRQLPEEGLKFMVYLQKENIIDESGMPKERFSAEFPKEGPSILRIQQVVRGDSAAYFCASSFLSRGGYNEQFFGPGTRLTVL.

The chain joins TRBV15 to TRBJ2-7, with D perhaps matching TRBD1 (5 bases). CDR1 is LNHNV and CDR2 is YYDKDF in the germline V gene (reference sequence). Trimming took 8 bases from V and 3 from J, leaving 14 bases between them. This CDR3 is 13 amino acids long. The CDR3: CATWWGIGYEQYF. The CDR3 DNA follows: TGTGCCACCTGGTGGGGCATCGGCTACGAGCAGTACTTC.

This clone was recorded only once. Other nucleotide sequences from this sample produce the same CDR3. The V and J genes are TRBV24-1 and TRBJ2-3; 8 bases are a match to TRBD2. The CDR3 length is 15 residues. Germline-derived CDR1 and CDR2 are KGHDR and SFDVKD. Trimming at V came to 2 bases and at J to 3 bases, leaving 3 bases not matched to a gene. The CDR3 nucleotides read TGTGCCACCAGTGATTCGGGGGGGGGAACAGATACGCAGTATTTT. Residues: CATSDSGGGTDTQYF.

The chain has TRBV9 and TRBJ1-2, with 9 bases fitting TRBD1. V was pared by 0 bases and J by 6 bases, with 12 bases of the junction left unmatched. This CDR3 comprises 17 residues. Germline CDR1 is SGDLS and CDR2 is YYNGEE. For the CDR3, the DNA is TGTGCCAGCAGCGTAGTGGGCCCCGGGACAGGGTACGATGGCTACACCTTC. It yields the protein CASSVVGPGTGYDGYTF. The whole variable domain, filled in from reference TRBV9 and TRBJ1-2, reads DSGVTQTPKHLITATGQRVTLRCSPRSGDLSVYWYQQSLDQGLQFLIQYYNGEERAKGNILERFSAQQFPDLHSELNLSSLELGDSALYFCASSVVGPGTGYDGYTFGSGTRLTVV.

This clone was found once. The genes are TRBV24-1 and TRBJ1-5; possible D gene TRBD1, 6 bases. Germline-derived CDR1 and CDR2 are KGHDR and SFDVKD. The V end was cut by 5 bases, the J end by 3 bases, with 10 bases between. This CDR3 is 14 amino acids long. The CDR3 sequence is CATSGTGINQPQHF. For the CDR3, the DNA is TGTGCCACCAGTGGTACAGGGATCAATCAGCCCCAGCATTTT.

The rearrangement joins TRBV7-2 to TRBJ1-5, with 9 bases identical to TRBD1. The CDR3 has 16 residues. The V gene end was trimmed by 5 bases and the J gene end by 2 bases; junction bases not matched to a gene: 7. CDR1 and CDR2 (germline): SGHTA, FQGNSA. CDR3 nucleotide sequence: TGTGCCAGCAGCCAGCAACAGGGGGCTGGCAATCAGCCCCAGCATTTT. This gives the protein CASSQQQGAGNQPQHF.

This chain joins TRBV5-5 and TRBJ1-2; D is perhaps TRBD1 (6 bases). Trimming removed 2 bases at V and 6 bases at J, with 14 bases between. The germline V gene encodes CDR1 SGHKS and CDR2 YYEKEE (reference sequence). The CDR3 loop spans 14 amino acids. CDR3 coding DNA: TGTGCCAGCAGCTTCCTCAGGGGAGTAGATGGCTACACCTTC. Translated, it gives CASSFLRGVDGYTF.

V is TRBV3-1 (or the pseudogene TRBV3-2) and J is TRBJ1-4, with TRBD1 matching 7 bases. The CDR3 totals 16 residues. Germline assignment: CDR1 LGHDT and CDR2 YNNKEL (reference sequence). Unmatched junction bases numbered 12, after V lost 4 bases and J lost 7 bases. CDR3 region: CASSRPGQAPGEKLFF. The DNA for the CDR3 is TGTGCCAGCAGCCGGCCCGGACAGGCGCCAGGTGAAAAACTGTTTTTT.

This chain joins TRBV10-3 and TRBJ2-2, with 10 positions matching TRBD1. In germline, CDR1 is ENHRY, CDR2 SYGVKD. After removal of 10 bases from V and 6 bases from J, the junction contained 14 bases not matched to a gene. The CDR3 is made up of 16 amino acids. The CDR3 sequence is CATTTPRQGAAGELFF. In nucleotides, the CDR3 is TGTGCCACCACCACCCCACGACAGGGGGCTGCCGGGGAGCTGTTTTTT.

The V call is TRBV21-1, the J call TRBJ2-4; the table gives TRBD2 as D, unverified against the DNA. TRBV21-1 is a pseudogene segment. This CDR3 is built from 14 residues. The CDR3 loop reads CATPRGVAKNIQYF. The CDR3 DNA follows: TGTGCCACCCCACGGGGGGTTGCCAAAAACATTCAGTACTTC.

CDR3 sequence: CASSLDFQTVDYGYTF. The DNA of the CDR3 is TGCGCCAGCAGCTTGGACTTTCAGACAGTGGACTATGGCTACACCTTC. The chain combines TRBV5-1 with TRBJ1-2; the D gene is possibly TRBD1 (5 bases). The germline V and J ends were trimmed by 0 bases and 3 bases, with 15 bases remaining between them. This CDR3 contains 16 residues. Germline values: CDR1 SGHRS, CDR2 YFSETQ.

The DNA of the CDR3 is TGTGCCAGCAGGGACAACAGGGGTGTGGGCTATGGCTACACCTTC. It specifies CASRDNRGVGYGYTF. The chain uses TRBV2 and TRBJ1-2; 7 bases align to TRBD1. From germline, CDR1 is SNHLY and CDR2 FYNNEI. V gave up 6 bases and J gave up 4 bases; unmatched junction bases: 11. This CDR3 is built from 15 residues.

The rearrangement links TRBV19 to TRBJ2-5, with 14 bases fitting TRBD2. J lost 2 bases, V lost 3 bases, and 11 bases had no gene match. CDR3 size: 19 residues. Germline CDR1 is LNHDA and CDR2 is SQIVND (reference sequence). The CDR3 spells CASSMSSWGLAGVQETQYF. The DNA of the CDR3 is TGTGCCAGTAGTATGTCGTCTTGGGGACTAGCGGGGGTACAAGAGACCCAGTACTTC.

The chain uses TRBV3-1 (or the pseudogene TRBV3-2) and TRBJ2-5, with D perhaps TRBD1 (5 bases). CDR1 and CDR2 from the germline V gene are LGHDT and YNNKEL (reference sequence). The CDR3 is 15 residues long. Trimming stripped 4 bases from V and 1 base from J, with 13 bases between. Written as DNA, the CDR3 is TGTGCCAGCAGCCCCCCAGGGTGGACCCAAGAGACCCAGTACTTC. Its translation: CASSPPGWTQETQYF.

This clone was observed a handful of times. The chain joins TRBV2 to TRBJ1-2, with D perhaps TRBD1 (6 bases). With 7 bases removed from V and 7 bases from J, the gap between germline ends came to 16 bases. The CDR3 runs to 13 residues. Per the germline V gene, CDR1 is SNHLY and CDR2 is FYNNEI. The CDR3 sequence: CASTSTGLVGYTF. CDR3 DNA: TGTGCCAGCACCTCGACAGGTCTTGTTGGCTACACCTTC. The whole variable domain, filled in from reference TRBV2 and TRBJ1-2, reads EPEVTQTPSHQVTQMGQEVILRCVPISNHLYFYWYRQILGQKVEFLVSFYNNEISEKSEIFDDQFSVERPDGSNFTLKIRSTKLEDSAMYFCASTSTGLVGYTFGSGTRLTVV.

Here the CDR3 reads CASSVGDRGSEQFF. The DNA of the CDR3 is TGTGCCAGCAGCGTAGGGGACAGGGGGAGTGAGCAGTTCTTC. This chain links TRBV9 with TRBJ2-1; TRBD1 matches 11 bases. Germline trimming cut 0 bases from V and 9 bases from J; bases unmatched to any gene: 2. This CDR3 is built from 14 residues. From germline, CDR1 is SGDLS and CDR2 YYNGEE.

The chain combines TRBV10-3 with TRBJ1-3; 9 bases align to TRBD1. V trimming: 5 bases; J trimming: 3 bases; junction bases outside the gene matches: 8. The CDR3 consists of 16 residues. Germline CDR1 is ENHRY and CDR2 is SYGVKD. CDR3 protein: CAISPGQGIGGNTIYF. CDR3 sequence (DNA): TGTGCCATCAGTCCGGGACAGGGAATCGGTGGAAACACCATATATTTT.

V gene TRBV11-3 combines with J gene TRBJ1-4, with 7 bases aligning to TRBD1. J lost 0 bases, V lost 5 bases, and 6 bases had no gene match. This CDR3 is 16 amino acids long. CDR1 and CDR2 (germline): SGHNT, YENEEA. CDR3 residues: CASSPGQVATNEKLFF. CDR3 sequence (DNA): TGTGCCAGCAGCCCCGGACAGGTTGCAACTAATGAAAAACTGTTTTTT.

The chain couples TRBV6-4 to TRBJ1-6, with 9 bases aligning to TRBD1. Per germline, CDR1 MRHNA and CDR2 SNTAGT. The CDR3 loop spans 13 amino acids. V lost 5 bases to trimming and J lost 10 bases; unmatched junction nucleotides: 3. The CDR3 bases are TGTGCCAGCAGTACAGGGGGCGAATCACCCCTCCACTTT. It encodes CASSTGGESPLHF.

This clone appeared a few times. CDR3 loop: CASSLPDGATNEKLFF. DNA of the CDR3: TGTGCCAGCAGCTTACCAGACGGAGCAACTAATGAAAAACTGTTTTTT. This chain links TRBV11-2 with TRBJ1-4, with D uncertain. Germline V CDR1 and CDR2: SGHAT, FQNNGV. V was shortened by 2 bases and J by 0 bases, with 10 bases between the two germline ends. The length of the CDR3 is 16 residues.